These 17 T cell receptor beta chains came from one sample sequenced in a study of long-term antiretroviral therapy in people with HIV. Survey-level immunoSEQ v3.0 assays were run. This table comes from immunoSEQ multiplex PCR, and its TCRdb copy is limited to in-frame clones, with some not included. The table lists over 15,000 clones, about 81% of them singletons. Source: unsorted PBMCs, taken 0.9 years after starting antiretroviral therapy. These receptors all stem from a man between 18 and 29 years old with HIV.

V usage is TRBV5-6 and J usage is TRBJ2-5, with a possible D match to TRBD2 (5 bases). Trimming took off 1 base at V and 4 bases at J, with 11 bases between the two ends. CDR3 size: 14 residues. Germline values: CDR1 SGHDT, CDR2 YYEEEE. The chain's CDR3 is CASSLRGLRETQYF. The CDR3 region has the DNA TGTGCCAGCAGCTTGAGAGGGTTGAGAGAGACCCAGTACTTC.

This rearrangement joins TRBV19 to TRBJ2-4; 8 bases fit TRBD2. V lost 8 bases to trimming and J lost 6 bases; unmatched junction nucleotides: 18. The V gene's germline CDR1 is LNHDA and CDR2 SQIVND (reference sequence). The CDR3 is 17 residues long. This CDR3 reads CASRPTEGGGRGNIQYF. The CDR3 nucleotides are TGTGCCAGTCGTCCTACCGAGGGCGGGGGGCGTGGAAACATTCAGTACTTC. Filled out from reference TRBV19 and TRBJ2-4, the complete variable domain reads DGGITQSPKYLFRKEGQNVTLSCEQNLNHDAMYWYRQDPGQGLRLIYYSQIVNDFQKGDIAEGYSVSREKKESFPLTVTSAQKNPTAFYLCASRPTEGGGRGNIQYFGAGTRLSVL.

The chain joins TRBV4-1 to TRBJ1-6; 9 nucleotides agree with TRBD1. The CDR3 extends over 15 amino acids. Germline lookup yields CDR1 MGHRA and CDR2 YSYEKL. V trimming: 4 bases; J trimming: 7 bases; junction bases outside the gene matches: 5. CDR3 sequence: CASSPPTGGNSPLHF. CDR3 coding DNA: TGCGCCAGCAGCCCCCCGACAGGGGGGAATTCACCCCTCCACTTT.

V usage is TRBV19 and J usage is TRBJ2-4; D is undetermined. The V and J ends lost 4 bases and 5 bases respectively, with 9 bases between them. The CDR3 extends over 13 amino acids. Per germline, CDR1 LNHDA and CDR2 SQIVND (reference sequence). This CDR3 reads CASSTSIENIQYF. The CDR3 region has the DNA TGTGCCAGTAGTACCTCGATAGAAAACATTCAGTACTTC.

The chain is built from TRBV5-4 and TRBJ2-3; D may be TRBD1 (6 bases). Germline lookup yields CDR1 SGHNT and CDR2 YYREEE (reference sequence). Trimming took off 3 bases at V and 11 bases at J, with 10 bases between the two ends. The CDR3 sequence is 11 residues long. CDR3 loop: CASSSEGEQYF. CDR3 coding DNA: TGTGCCAGCAGCTCCGAGGGGGAGCAGTATTTT.

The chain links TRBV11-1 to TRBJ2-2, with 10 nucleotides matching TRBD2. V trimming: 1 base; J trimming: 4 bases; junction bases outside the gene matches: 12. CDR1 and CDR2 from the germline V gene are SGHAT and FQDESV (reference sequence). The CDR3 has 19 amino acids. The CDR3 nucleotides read TGTGCCAGCAGCTTAGGGCCCCCTTTAGCGGGGGGTTCCACCGGGGAGCTGTTTTTT. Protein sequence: CASSLGPPLAGGSTGELFF.

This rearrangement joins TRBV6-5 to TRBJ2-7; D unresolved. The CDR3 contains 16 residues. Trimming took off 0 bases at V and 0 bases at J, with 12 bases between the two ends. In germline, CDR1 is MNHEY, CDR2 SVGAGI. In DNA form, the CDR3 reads TGTGCCAGCAGTTACTCTGCAGGCACCCTCTCCTACGAGCAGTACGTC. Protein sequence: CASSYSAGTLSYEQYV.

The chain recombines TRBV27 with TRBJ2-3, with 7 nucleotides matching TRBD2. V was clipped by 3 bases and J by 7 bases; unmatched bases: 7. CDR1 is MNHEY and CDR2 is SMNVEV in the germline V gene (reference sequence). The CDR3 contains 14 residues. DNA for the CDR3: TGTGCCAGCAGTTTCGCTAGCGGACCAAATACGCAGTATTTT. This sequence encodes CASSFASGPNTQYF.

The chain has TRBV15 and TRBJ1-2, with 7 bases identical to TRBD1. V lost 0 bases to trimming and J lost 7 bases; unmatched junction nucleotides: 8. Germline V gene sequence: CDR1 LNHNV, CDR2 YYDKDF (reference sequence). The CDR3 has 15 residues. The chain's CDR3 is CATSRDDRARGGYTF. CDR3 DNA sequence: TGTGCCACCAGCAGAGATGACAGGGCAAGGGGTGGCTACACCTTC. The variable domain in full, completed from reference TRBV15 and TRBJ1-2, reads DAMVIQNPRYQVTQFGKPVTLSCSQTLNHNVMYWYQQKSSQAPKLLFHYYDKDFNNEADTPDNFQSRRPNTSFCFLDIRSPGLGDTAMYLCATSRDDRARGGYTFGSGTRLTVV.

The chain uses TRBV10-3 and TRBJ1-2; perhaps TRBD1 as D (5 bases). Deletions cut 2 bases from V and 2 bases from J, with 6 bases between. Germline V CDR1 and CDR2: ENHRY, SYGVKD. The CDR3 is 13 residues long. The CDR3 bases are TGTGCCATCAGTGAGGGACAAAACTATGGCTACACCTTC. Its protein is CAISEGQNYGYTF.

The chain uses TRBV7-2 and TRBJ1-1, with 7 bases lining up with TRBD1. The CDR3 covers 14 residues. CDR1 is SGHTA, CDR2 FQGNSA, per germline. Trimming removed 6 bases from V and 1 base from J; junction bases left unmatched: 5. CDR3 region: CASRMDRSNTEAFF. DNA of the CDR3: TGTGCCAGCAGGATGGACAGGTCGAACACTGAAGCTTTCTTT. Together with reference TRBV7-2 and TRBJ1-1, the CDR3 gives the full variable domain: GAGVSQSPSNKVTEKGKDVELRCDPISGHTALYWYRQSLGQGLEFLIYFQGNSAPDKSGLPSDRFSAERTGGSVSTLTIQRTQQEDSAVYLCASRMDRSNTEAFFGQGTRLTVV.

This chain's CDR3 is CASQDGVTYEQYF. The CDR3 nucleotides read TGTGCCTCCCAAGACGGCGTAACTTACGAGCAGTACTTC. The J gene is TRBJ2-7, the V gene TRBV28; D is uncertain. CDR1 and CDR2 (germline): MDHEN, SYDVKM. Trimming took 11 bases from V and 4 from J, leaving 18 bases between them. This CDR3 is built from 13 residues.

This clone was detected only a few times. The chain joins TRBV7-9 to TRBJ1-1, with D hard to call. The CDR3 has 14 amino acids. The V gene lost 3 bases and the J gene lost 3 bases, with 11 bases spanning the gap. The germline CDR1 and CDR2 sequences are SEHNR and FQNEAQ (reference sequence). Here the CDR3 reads CASSFTSGHTEAFF. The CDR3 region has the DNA TGTGCCAGCAGCTTCACCTCAGGCCACACTGAAGCTTTCTTT.

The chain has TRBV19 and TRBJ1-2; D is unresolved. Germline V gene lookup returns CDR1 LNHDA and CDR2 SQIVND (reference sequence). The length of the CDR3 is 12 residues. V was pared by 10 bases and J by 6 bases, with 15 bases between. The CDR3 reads CATLPGGDGYTF. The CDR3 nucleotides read TGTGCCACCTTGCCCGGTGGGGATGGCTACACCTTC.

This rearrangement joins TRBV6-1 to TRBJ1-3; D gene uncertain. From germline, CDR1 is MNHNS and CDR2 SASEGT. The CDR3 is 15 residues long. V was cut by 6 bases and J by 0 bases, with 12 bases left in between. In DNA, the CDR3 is TGTGCCAGCAGCGAACTTGCAATCTCTGGAAACACCATATATTTT. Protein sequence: CASSELAISGNTIYF.

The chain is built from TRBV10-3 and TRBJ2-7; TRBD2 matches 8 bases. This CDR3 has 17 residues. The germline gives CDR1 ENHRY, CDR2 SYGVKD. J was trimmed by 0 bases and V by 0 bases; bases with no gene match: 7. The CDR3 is CAISESDSGTSSYEQYF. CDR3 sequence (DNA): TGTGCCATCAGTGAGTCAGATAGCGGGACAAGCTCCTACGAGCAGTACTTC.

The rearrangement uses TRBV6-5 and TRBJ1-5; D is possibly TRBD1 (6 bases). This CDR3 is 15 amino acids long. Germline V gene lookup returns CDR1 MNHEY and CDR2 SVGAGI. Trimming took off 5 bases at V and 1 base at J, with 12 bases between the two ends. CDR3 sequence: CASSPQGNSNQPQHF. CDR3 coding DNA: TGTGCCAGCAGTCCCCAGGGGAACAGCAATCAGCCCCAGCATTTT.